This T cell receptor (beta chain) was sequenced for a study of blood T cell repertoires in COVID-19. Across the whole study: Sources were T cells, B-cell-depleted T cells, or PBMCs; the material itself was cDNA or gDNA.

Sequencing used immunoSEQ multiplex PCR; TCRdb keeps in-frame clones, though not all of them. This sample has about 350,000 clones, with roughly 90% found just once. Germline assignment: CDR1 MDHEN and CDR2 SYDVKM. The CDR3 covers 15 residues. Trimming removed 5 bases from V and 1 base from J; junction bases left unmatched: 7. V and J are TRBV28 and TRBJ2-7; 8 nucleotides agree with TRBD1. The TCR sequence derives from a woman in her thirties who had been exposed to COVID-19. The sequenced material came from PBMCs or T cells enriched from blood (not recorded which). This chain's CDR3 is CASSGGDRGSYEQYF. The CDR3 DNA is TGTGCCAGCAGTGGGGGAGACAGGGGATCCTACGAGCAGTACTTC. The entire variable domain, with the rest obtained from reference TRBV28 and TRBJ2-7, is as follows: DVKVTQSSRYLVKRTGEKVFLECVQDMDHENMFWYRQDPGLGLRLIYFSYDVKMKEKGDIPEGYSVSREKKERFSLILESASTNQTSMYLCASSGGDRGSYEQYFGPGTRLTVT.